The clone carrying this TCR beta chain was picked up a small number of times. The data were taken from a study of blood T cells in healthy people across ages. Alongside a J-beta primer mix, a sample-barcoded 5' primer served in a second PCR lasting about 7 to 12 cycles. TCRdb re-called the 5' RACE reads with MiXCR, one entry per CDR3 protein. The profile covers roughly 570,000 distinct CDR3 sequences, with 27% appearing a single time and roughly 18% taken by the ten largest. The CDR3 runs 15 residues. Germline V gives CDR1 DFQATT, CDR2 SNEGSKA (reference sequence). The clonotype comes from a woman aged 65 to 85 in good health. The material sequenced was blood. This chain joins TRBV20-1 and TRBJ2-5, with 7 bases identical to TRBD2. The end of the DNA fits TRBJ2-1 better, so the J call may be wrong. The CDR3 reads CSAPPAGDPQDEQFF. As DNA, the CDR3 is TGCAGTGCTCCCCCCGCGGGAGACCCGCAGGATGAGCAGTTCTTC.